One sample yielded the 6 T cell receptor beta chains listed below, sequenced in a study of T cell responses to AZD1222 COVID-19 vaccine. TCRdb's table, derived via immunoSEQ multiplex PCR, lists solely in-frame clones and lacks some. The sample has 130,000 to 150,000 clones, about 90% seen once. The source material was peripheral blood, sampled on day 0 of MenACWY control vaccination. The receptors were gathered from an adult in good health.

This clone was observed once. This chain connects TRBV5-4 to TRBJ2-2; 10 bases align to TRBD1. CDR1 is SGHNT and CDR2 is YYREEE in the germline V gene (reference sequence). This CDR3 contains 15 residues. V gave up 4 bases and J gave up 7 bases; unmatched junction bases: 7. The CDR3 DNA reads as TGTGCCAGCAGCCGGACAGGGGGTCGAATCGGGGAGCTGTTTTTT. Translation gives CASSRTGGRIGELFF. Based on the CDR3 plus reference TRBV5-4 and TRBJ2-2, the full variable domain is ETGVTQSPTHLIKTRGQQVTLRCSSQSGHNTVSWYQQALGQGPQFIFQYYREEENGRGNFPPRFSGLQFPNYSSELNVNALELDDSALYLCASSRTGGRIGELFFGEGSRLTVL.

The rearrangement uses TRBV19 and TRBJ2-7; 8 bases are shared with TRBD1. V shed 7 bases and J 1 base; nucleotides not matched to a gene: 9. The CDR3 spans 15 residues. Germline CDR1 is LNHDA and CDR2 is SQIVND (reference sequence). DNA for the CDR3: TGTGCCAGTAAGGACCGGGACAGGAGTTCCTACGAGCAGTACTTC. Amino acids: CASKDRDRSSYEQYF.

The rearrangement links TRBV18 to TRBJ2-1; 12 bases align to TRBD2. V shed 0 bases, J shed 12 bases, and the junction held 15 bases outside the gene matches. Germline V gives CDR1 KGHSH, CDR2 LQKENI. CDR3 length: 18 residues. The CDR3 reads CASSPPLLAGGPRGGQFF. CDR3 in DNA: TGTGCCAGCTCACCACCTTTACTAGCGGGAGGCCCTCGGGGTGGGCAGTTCTTC.

V and J are TRBV18 and TRBJ1-2; tentative D call: TRBD1 (5 bases). Germline V lookup: CDR1 KGHSH, CDR2 LQKENI. V dropped 0 bases and J dropped 4 bases, with 15 bases sitting between them. This CDR3 has 16 amino acids. This CDR3 is CASSPPRDRSSYGYTF. CDR3 nucleotides: TGTGCCAGCTCACCACCCAGGGACCGGTCTTCCTATGGCTACACCTTC.

The chain combines TRBV28 with TRBJ2-5, with D possibly being TRBD1 or TRBD2 (7 bases each). The germline CDR1 and CDR2 sequences are MDHEN and SYDVKM. The CDR3 runs 16 residues. The V end lost 6 bases, the J end lost 1 base, and 18 bases lay between the germline ends. The CDR3, as DNA: TGTGCCAGCAGCCAAGGGGGCGGGAGTGGCCAAGAGACCCAGTACTTC. Translation: CASSQGGGSGQETQYF.

V gene TRBV5-4 combines with J gene TRBJ1-1; D is undetermined. Germline CDR1 reads SGHNT; CDR2 reads YYREEE (reference sequence). V was clipped by 4 bases and J by 1 base, with 8 bases between them. The CDR3 runs 13 residues. Written as DNA, the CDR3 is TGTGCCAGCAGCCCCCGGGCGAACACTGAAGCTTTCTTT. Translated, it gives CASSPRANTEAFF.